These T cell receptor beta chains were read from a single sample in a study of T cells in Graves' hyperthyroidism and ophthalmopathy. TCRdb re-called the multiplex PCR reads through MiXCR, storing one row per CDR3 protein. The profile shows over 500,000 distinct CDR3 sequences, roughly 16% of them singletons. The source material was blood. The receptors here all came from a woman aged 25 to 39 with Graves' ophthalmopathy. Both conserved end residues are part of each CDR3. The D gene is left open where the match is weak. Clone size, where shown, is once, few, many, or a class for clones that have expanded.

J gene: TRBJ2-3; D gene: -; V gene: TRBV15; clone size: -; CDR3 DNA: TGTGCCACCAGCAGAGGGGAGGCCCAAGTCACAGATACGCAGTATTTT; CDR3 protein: CATSRGEAQVTDTQYF
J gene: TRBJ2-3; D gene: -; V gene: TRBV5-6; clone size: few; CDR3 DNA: TGTGCCAGCAGCTTGGCAGCAGGGACCCGCACAGATACGCAGTATTTT; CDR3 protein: CASSLAAGTRTDTQYF
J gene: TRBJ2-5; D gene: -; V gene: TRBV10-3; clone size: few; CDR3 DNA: TGTGCCATCAGTGAGTCCACAGAAGAGACCCAGTACTTC; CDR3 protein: CAISESTEETQYF
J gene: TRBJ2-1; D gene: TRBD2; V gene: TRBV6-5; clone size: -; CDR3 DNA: TGTGCCAGCAGTTACAGGGACTACAATGAAAAGCAGTTCTTC; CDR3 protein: CASSYRDYNEKQFF
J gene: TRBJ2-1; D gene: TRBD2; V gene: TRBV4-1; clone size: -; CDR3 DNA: TGCGCCAGCAGCCCAATTCTAGCGGGAGGGCGGACTGAGCAGTTCTTC; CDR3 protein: CASSPILAGGRTEQFF
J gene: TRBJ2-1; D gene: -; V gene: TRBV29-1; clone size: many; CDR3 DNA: TGCAGCGTTGAGTTTGGTGACTATAAGTACAATGAGCAGTTCTTC; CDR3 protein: CSVEFGDYKYNEQFF
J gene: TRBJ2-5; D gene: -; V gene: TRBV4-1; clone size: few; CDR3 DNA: TGCGCCAGCAGCCTTTTCTGGGGGGAGACCCAGTACTTC; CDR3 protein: CASSLFWGETQYF
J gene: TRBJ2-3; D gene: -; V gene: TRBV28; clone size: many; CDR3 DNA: TGTGCCAGCAGTCCGGCGTGGGCGGCATCTAGCACAGATACGCAGTATTTT; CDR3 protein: CASSPAWAASSTDTQYF
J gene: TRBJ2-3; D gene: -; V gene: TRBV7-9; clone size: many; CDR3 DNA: TGTGCCAGCAGCTTTGCAGGACAACGGTCGCGGGAGCAGTATTTT; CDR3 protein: CASSFAGQRSREQYF
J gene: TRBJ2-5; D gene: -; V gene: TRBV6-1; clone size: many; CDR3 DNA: TGTGCCAGCAGTTCCATCATCAGGGCCGACGGAGGAGAGACCCAGTACTTC; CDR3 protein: CASSSIIRADGGETQYF
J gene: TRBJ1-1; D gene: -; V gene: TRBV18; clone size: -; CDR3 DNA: TGTGCCAGCTCACCCCTCTCAGAGCTGAACACTGAAGCTTTCTTT; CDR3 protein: CASSPLSELNTEAFF
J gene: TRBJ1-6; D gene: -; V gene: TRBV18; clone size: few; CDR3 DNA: TGTGCCAGCTCACCAGGAGGGAACGACTCCTATAATTCACCCCTCCACTTT; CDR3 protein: CASSPGGNDSYNSPLHF
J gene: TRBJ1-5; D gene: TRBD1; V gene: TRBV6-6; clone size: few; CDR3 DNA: TGTGCCAGCAGTTACTCGATACCGGGACAGGGGACCGATTATAGCAATCAGCCCCAGCATTTT; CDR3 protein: CASSYSIPGQGTDYSNQPQHF
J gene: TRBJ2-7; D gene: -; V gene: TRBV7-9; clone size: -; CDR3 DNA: TGTACCAGCACCCCCGGGGCCCCCGGTGAGCAGTACTTC; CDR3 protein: CTSTPGAPGEQYF
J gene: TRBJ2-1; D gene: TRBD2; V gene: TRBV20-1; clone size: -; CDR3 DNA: TGCAGTGCCACTAGCCGCGGGAGGGCGGATGAGCAGTTCTTC; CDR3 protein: CSATSRGRADEQFF
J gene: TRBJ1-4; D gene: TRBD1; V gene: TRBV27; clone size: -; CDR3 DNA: TGTGCCAGCAGTTTGAGGACAGGGGAACGTGAAAAACTGTTTTTT; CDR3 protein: CASSLRTGEREKLFF
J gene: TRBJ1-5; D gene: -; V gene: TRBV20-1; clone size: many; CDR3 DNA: TGCAGTGCTAATCCCGGGTCCCTAGATCAGCCCCAGCATTTT; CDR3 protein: CSANPGSLDQPQHF
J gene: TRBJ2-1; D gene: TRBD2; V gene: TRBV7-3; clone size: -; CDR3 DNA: TGTGCCAGCAGCGCGGGAGGTAGGGAAAGTGAGCAGTTCTTC; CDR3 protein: CASSAGGRESEQFF
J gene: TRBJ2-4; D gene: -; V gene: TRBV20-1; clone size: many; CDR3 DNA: TGCAGTGCTAGAGCTTATGACCCAAACATTCAGTACTTC; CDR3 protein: CSARAYDPNIQYF
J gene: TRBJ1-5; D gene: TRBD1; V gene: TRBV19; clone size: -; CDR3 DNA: TGTGCCAGTAAGGGGGCGGGCAGCAATCAGCCCCAGCATTTT; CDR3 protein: CASKGAGSNQPQHF
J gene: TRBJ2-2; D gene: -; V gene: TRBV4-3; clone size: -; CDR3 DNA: TGCGCCAGCAGCCAAGATCCCAGGAACACCGGGGAGCTGTTTTTT; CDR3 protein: CASSQDPRNTGELFF
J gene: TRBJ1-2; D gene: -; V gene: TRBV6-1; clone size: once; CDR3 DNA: TGTGCCAGCCAGGGCAGCCGAAACTATGGCTACACCTTC; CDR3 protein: CASQGSRNYGYTF